This T cell receptor (beta chain) was sequenced during a study of shared clonotypes between healthy human individuals. Germline V CDR1 and CDR2: MGHRA, YSYEKL. The CDR3 totals 11 residues. V was clipped by 4 bases and J by 15 bases; unmatched bases: 3. Clones were sequenced by immunoSEQ multiplex PCR, and TCRdb holds only the in-frame ones, with some missing. The sample contains around 530,000 clones, roughly 79% of which appear only once. The chain carries TRBV4-1 and TRBJ2-4; 10 bases match TRBD1. The sample comprised PBMCs. The clonotype originates from a woman between 40 and 50 years old in good health. Some clones in this sample may be carry-over from other donors' samples. The DNA of the CDR3 is TGCGCCAGCAGCCGGGACAGGGGTCTGTACTTC. Translated: CASSRDRGLYF.